The clone carrying this T cell receptor (beta chain) was recorded only once. Its target is unknown. The junction departs from germline at one end; a sequencing error may be responsible. This specimen belongs to a study of tumor and adjacent non-tumor tissue in lung cancer. In the study overall: The patients, 9 to 11 men and 4 to 6 women, were about 31 to 80 with stage I to III disease.

Study-wide points: In normal lung, the top 100 clones were significantly more dominant than in tumor. Patients with more diverse tumor TCRs had worse survival.

TCRbeta libraries were built with three rounds of nested PCR, modified from ARM-PCR. One entry per CDR3 protein results from TCRdb running MiXCR on the multiplex PCR reads. The data contain 90,000 to 100,000 distinct CDR3 sequences, roughly 78% of them singletons. No cell sorting was done before RNA was extracted from the tissue. The normal lung tissue was taken more than 3 cm from the tumor edge. The sample consisted of distant non-tumor lung tissue. The TCR comes from a man in his sixties with small cell lung cancer.

CDR3 sequence (DNA): TGTGCCAGCAACCAAGATCTGGGCCTCGGTACGCAGTATTTT. Encoded protein: CASNQDLGLGTQYF. The chain employs TRBV14 and TRBJ2-3; no clear D. The CDR3 has 14 residues. Germline V gene lookup returns CDR1 SGHDN and CDR2 FVKESK.